This T cell receptor (beta chain) emerged from a study of blood T cell repertoires in COVID-19. Study as a whole: Both acute and convalescent COVID-19 samples were obtained from the United States, Italy and Spain. T cells, B-cell-depleted T cells, or PBMCs supplied cDNA or gDNA.

Authors' methods: By means of reference gene primer amplification, nucleated cell counts were estimated. Clones were read by immunoSEQ multiplex PCR, and TCRdb kept only the in-frame ones, dropping some. V and J calls and clone size are given by that table; D and trimming were obtained from the DNA. Of 370,000 or so clones listed, roughly four fifths are singletons. Per the germline V gene, CDR1 is SGDLS and CDR2 is YYNGEE. V was cut by 0 bases and J by 1 base, with 10 bases left in between. This CDR3 spans 16 amino acids. The genes are TRBV9 and TRBJ2-2; D is uncertain. The sequenced sample consisted of peripheral blood. This sequence was found in a human donor with acute or convalescent COVID-19. The donor label of this sample is uncertain. In DNA form, the CDR3 reads TGTGCCAGCAGCGTAGCAGTGCAGGTGAACACCGGGGAGCTGTTTTTT. Residues: CASSVAVQVNTGELFF. The entire variable domain, with the rest obtained from reference TRBV9 and TRBJ2-2, is as follows: DSGVTQTPKHLITATGQRVTLRCSPRSGDLSVYWYQQSLDQGLQFLIQYYNGEERAKGNILERFSAQQFPDLHSELNLSSLELGDSALYFCASSVAVQVNTGELFFGEGSRLTVL.